This entry features one T cell receptor beta chain sequence. The clone's antigen remains unknown. No clone much larger than this one lies a single base away; base qualities are absent. Preparation of the library involved the immunoSEQ multiplex PCR assay. For the multiplex PCR, a mixture combining 60 forward primers for TCR Vbeta segments and 13 reverse primers for TCR Jbeta segments was used. Amplification of the CDR3 region of rearranged TCR beta genes was performed with a multiplex PCR assay on genomic DNA. On the Illumina HiSeq System, the amplified TCR beta libraries were sequenced as 87-base-pair reads. The original pipeline was this. Across the 500 to 850 repertoires, a later analysis counted tens of millions of unique TCR beta chains, around 11 million of which were shared by at least two donors. Raw reads were error-corrected and collapsed into unique sequences with a nearest-neighbor algorithm that merged closely related sequences to remove PCR and sequencing errors. To assign V, D and J gene segments, CDR3 sequences were aligned to IMGT reference sequences. For a sequence to be retained, at least a six-nucleotide match to both a V gene segment and a J gene segment was required. Rearrangements were classified as productive when the CDR3 lacked stop codons and remained in frame with V and J, and all other rearrangements were classified as non-productive. CDR3 was defined according to IMGT convention as the region running from the second conserved V-encoded cysteine to the conserved J-encoded phenylalanine. The earlier analysis of about 640 of the donors excluded any sequence lacking an unambiguous match to a single V gene segment. In an earlier analysis of approximately 500 of the donors, a V segment was called functional when productive rearrangements were above 56.7%, and segregating when the standard deviation between donors exceeded 5%. To diagnose cytomegalovirus status from the catalog of TCR beta chain sequences, a statistical classification framework was built. A later analysis assigned V and J genes by comparing TCR nucleotide sequences with IMGT/GENE-DB human TR gene sequences. A later analysis assigned CDR3 sequences and most-parsimonious VDJ recombination scenarios with the TCRdist pipeline. In a later analysis, each TCR beta chain was defined by its CDR3 amino acid sequence together with its V-gene family, and reads lacking a unique V-gene family were excluded. As a way to deal with suspected cross-contamination and a sequencing artifact, a later analysis dropped over 550 nucleotide sequences that were highly shared and had low generation probability. A later analysis calculated a clonal expansion index for each public chain from normalized within-repertoire ranks of inferred template counts. Generation probabilities in a later analysis came from a VDJ recombination model fitted to out-of-frame rearrangements, and those results were checked against IGoR. In a later analysis, TCR-TCR, TCR-HLA and TCR-CMV co-occurrence was scored with hypergeometric tests, and a repertoire-size bias correction was applied to TCR pairs. A later analysis estimated false discovery rates by permuting HLA or CMV assignments 20 times. In a later analysis, co-occurring TCRs were grouped using DBSCAN, and TCRdist sequence similarity was added for clustering within HLA-allele-positive subsets. Co-occurrence clustering excluded repertoires with fewer than 30,000 or more than 120,000 public chains, plus five with anomalous nucleotide sharing. As stored in TCRdb, this immuneACCESS dataset retains in-frame rearrangements with V and J assigned. A fraction of the clones does not appear; measured against another copy, unresolved V genes explain less than half of the discrepancy, and the remainder lacks a known reason. V, J and clone size reflect that table, while D and trimming were determined from the DNA. Counted in this sample were over 150,000 clones; roughly 76% of them appeared once. The ten largest clones capture under 15% of the sample.

The sample originates from a study of cytomegalovirus exposure and HLA in healthy donors (dated by TCRdb to about 2017). Context from the whole study: An earlier analysis of several hundred of the donors reported 276 Gb of sequence data and around 100 million unique TCR beta sequences obtained from approximately 180 million T cells. An early release that covered 500 to 800 HLA-typed donors contained about 300 gigabases of sequencing data and about 93 million unique TCR sequences. Of the approximately 400 genotyped donors, about 80% fell in the genetic ancestry cluster associated with self-reported Caucasian donors. The study aimed to test whether cataloging public T cell receptors could reveal signatures of past pathogen exposure. The T cell repertoires of some 700 subjects were profiled by immunosequencing and related to cytomegalovirus serostatus. Along with the 666-subject first cohort, a separate validation cohort of over a hundred different subjects was used. To predict cytomegalovirus infection status, the study brought together high-throughput TCR immunosequencing, statistical association of individual TCRs with disease status, and machine learning. A later analysis re-analyzed previously published TCR beta repertoires from 666 donors and added high-resolution HLA genotyping to study TCR occurrence patterns. Rather than drawing on any new phenotypic data, the later analysis identified candidate immune exposures from TCR beta sequences and the way those sequences occurred across donors. An earlier analysis of 587 of the donors used high-throughput TCR beta sequencing to judge whether each TCR beta V gene segment behaved as functional or pseudogenic. Donor age, sex, ethnicity and CMV serostatus were compiled alongside the repertoire data. A later genetic analysis used genome-wide SNP genotypes for about three fifths of the 666 donors, treating that subset as a discovery cohort. Every repertoire in the discovery cohort had been generated on one and the same sequencing platform. HLA typing covered class I and class II loci at four-digit resolution. Typing coverage varied by locus: roughly 629-640 donors for A, B, C, DRB1 and DQB1; approximately 560 for DQA1; approximately 570 for DPA1; around 490 for DPB1. Several DR-DQ haplotypes were handled as single units for association and clustering because linkage in the cohort was strong. On average, roughly 240,000 unique TCR beta nucleotide sequences were sequenced per donor among 398 genotyped donors of the cohort, with roughly 18% of those sequences being non-productive.

Study-wide findings and limitations: Because some donors lacked HLA typing at each locus, the association tests relied only on the typed subset. Broadly in line with IMGT annotations, most TCR beta V segments showed up in productive rearrangements about 87% or about 30% of the time in an earlier analysis of some 590 of the donors. The study gave a list of 150 to 200 TCR beta chains associated with cytomegalovirus. The earlier analysis of some 540 of the donors excluded fewer than 20 rarely observed V segments, including chromosome 9 orphons, because counts were too low. V-gene and J-gene trimming of TCR beta chains was associated with a missense DCLRE1C variant in a later genetic analysis, and the association was replicated in an independent cohort. In a later analysis, HLA-associated TCR beta chains showed more clonal expansion and lower generation probabilities than non-associated chains that were equally common. A further reported finding was that TCR beta sequences accurately predicted the HLA-A and HLA-B alleles for most subjects in the first cohort. While some public TCRs were present in many individuals, most TCR sequences turned up only very rarely across donors. A group of highly shared sequence variants was considered likely to be a technical artifact of the sequencing pipeline. Immune exposure information for the cohort was limited to CMV serostatus. In a later genetic analysis, fewer N-insertions in productive TCRs were reported among donors in an Asian-associated ancestry cluster than the approximately 670-donor mean. Three of the identified cytomegalovirus-associated TCR beta chains were confirmed in vitro to be specific for cytomegalovirus antigens. This cohort had only TCR beta chains sequenced, and the lack of alpha or paired-chain data limited which features could be detected. The presence/absence analyses assumed that sequencing depth was roughly uniform across donors, and that assumption may not be true. The authors suggested that the approach could potentially be generalized to other disease states and immunological phenotypes. Linkage disequilibrium might explain the correlated functional status among segregating V segments, but an unknown experimental factor could not be ruled out. A later analysis reported that several top co-occurrence clusters appeared linked to parvovirus B19, influenza, CMV and Epstein-Barr virus. The 87-base-pair reads could not distinguish some IMGT-functional V segments, including TRBV6-2 and TRBV6-3, so those segments were excluded. Specific HLA alleles were associated with roughly 16,000 TCR beta sequences at a false discovery rate of 0.05 in a later analysis. According to a later analysis, most CMV-associated TCR beta chains appeared to be HLA-restricted, and the HLA associations seemed to be driven largely by CMV exposure. When HLA alleles, especially DR and DQ, strongly co-occurred, attributing TCR associations to individual alleles was difficult. The classifier was reported to diagnose cytomegalovirus status with high specificity and sensitivity in both the original and validation cohorts. In a later analysis, TCR association rates were found to vary across HLA loci, with the most associated TCRs seen for DRB1 alleles and the fewest for HLA-C alleles.

Between the V and J ends, shortened by 6 bases and 2 bases respectively, the junction contains 10 bases. Per the germline V gene, MGHDK is the CDR1 and SYGVNS is the CDR2. The CDR3, from cysteine to phenylalanine, totals 13 residues. The read is trimmed to its CDR3 DNA, 39 bases read in frame from base 1. The cohort was made up of approximately 670 healthy bone marrow donors. All cohort members were sampled while nominally healthy, although unrecorded immune exposures were likely present. The donor tested CMV seronegative and was one of the 352 seronegative cohort members. A peripheral blood sample was provided by each donor, and peripheral blood mononuclear cells were used for TCR beta sequencing. The Qiagen DNeasy Blood Extraction Kit was used to extract genomic DNA from the blood cell samples.

The sequencing input was PBMCs. The chain couples TRBV25-1 to TRBJ2-5; TRBD1 might be the D gene, on 6 matching bases. This clonotype was obtained from a woman aged 45-59 years in good health and CMV-seronegative. The DNA reads TGTGCCAGCAGACCAGACAGGCAAGAGACCCAGTACTTC. This is translated as CASRPDRQETQYF.